This is a list of T cell receptor beta chains from one sample in a study of cytomegalovirus exposure and HLA in healthy donors. Using immunoSEQ multiplex PCR, the repertoire was profiled, and TCRdb retains in-frame clones only, with some absent. Of roughly 150,000 clones in the sample, 75% were seen once. The sequenced sample consisted of PBMCs. These receptors were obtained from a man aged 18 to 30 in good health and CMV-seropositive. Both conserved end residues are part of each CDR3. The D gene is left open where the match is weak. For some rows the clone size is stated as once, few or many, or as a class when expanded; others skip it.

TRBV18,TRBD1,TRBJ1-1,.,TGTGCCAGCTCCCCCCAGGACAGGGGTCTGAGTAGCACTGAAGCTTTCTTT,CASSPQDRGLSSTEAFF
TRBV6-6,.,TRBJ2-7,few,TGTGCCAGCAGTTACCTTTCCAGGGACGAGCAGTACTTC,CASSYLSRDEQYF
TRBV6-5,TRBD1,TRBJ1-1,.,TGTGCCAGCAGTCACCGGGACAGGGGGCCCACTGAAGCTTTCTTT,CASSHRDRGPTEAFF
TRBV5-4,TRBD2,TRBJ2-1,.,TGTGCCAGCAGCACCGGACTAGCGGGAGGGCTAAGGCAGTTCTTC,CASSTGLAGGLRQFF
TRBV29-1,.,TRBJ2-7,.,TGCAGCGTTGTTCAGGGGGGAGACGAGCAGTACTTC,CSVVQGGDEQYF
TRBV7-6,TRBD1,TRBJ1-3,.,TGTGCCAGCAGCTTGGGACAGGCTGGAAACACCATATATTTT,CASSLGQAGNTIYF
TRBV4-1,.,TRBJ2-1,.,TGCGCCAGCAGCCAAGATTCCAGGAATGAGCAGTTCTTC,CASSQDSRNEQFF
TRBV5-1,.,TRBJ1-1,.,TGCGCCAGCAGCTTGATAACTAACACTGAAGCTTTCTTT,CASSLITNTEAFF
TRBV5-1,TRBD2,TRBJ2-7,.,TGCGCCAGCAGCCCACAATCGGGACTAGCGGGATCCTACGAGCAGTACTTC,CASSPQSGLAGSYEQYF
TRBV19,TRBD2,TRBJ2-1,.,TGTGCCAGTAGTATAGTTGGGACTAGCCTGTTCTTC,CASSIVGTSLFF
TRBV5-1,.,TRBJ2-1,.,TGCGCCAGCAGCTTGAGGGGTACTATCGGGGGTAATGAGCAGTTCTTC,CASSLRGTIGGNEQFF
TRBV5-8,TRBD1,TRBJ1-5,.,TGTGCCAGCAGCTTGTGGGCGACAGGGGTTAGCAATCAGCCCCAGCATTTT,CASSLWATGVSNQPQHF
TRBV6-6,.,TRBJ1-1,.,TGTGCCAGCAGTTACACGGGGGTGGGGACTGAAGCTTTCTTT,CASSYTGVGTEAFF
TRBV6-6,.,TRBJ2-3,.,TGTGCCAGCAGTTACTCGCGGGAAACAGATACGCAGTATTTT,CASSYSRETDTQYF
TRBV9,.,TRBJ2-7,once,TGTGCCAGCAGCGTAGGAGGTGAGCAGTACTTC,CASSVGGEQYF
TRBV16,TRBD1,TRBJ2-7,.,TGTGCCAGCAGCCGTTGGACAGGGGGCGTTTACGAGCAGTACTTC,CASSRWTGGVYEQYF